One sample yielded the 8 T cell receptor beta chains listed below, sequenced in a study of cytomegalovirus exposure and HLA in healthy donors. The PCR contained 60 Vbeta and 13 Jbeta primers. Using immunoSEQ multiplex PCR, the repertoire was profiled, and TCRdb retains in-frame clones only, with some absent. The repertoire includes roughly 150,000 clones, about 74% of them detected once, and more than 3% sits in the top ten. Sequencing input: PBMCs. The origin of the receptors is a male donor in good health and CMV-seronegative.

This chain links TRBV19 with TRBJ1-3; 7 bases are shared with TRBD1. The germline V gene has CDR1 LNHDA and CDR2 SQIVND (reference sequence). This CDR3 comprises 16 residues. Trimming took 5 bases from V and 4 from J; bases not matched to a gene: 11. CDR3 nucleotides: TGTGCCAGTAGTGGTTTGGGACAGCGGCACGGAAACACCATATATTTT. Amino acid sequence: CASSGLGQRHGNTIYF.

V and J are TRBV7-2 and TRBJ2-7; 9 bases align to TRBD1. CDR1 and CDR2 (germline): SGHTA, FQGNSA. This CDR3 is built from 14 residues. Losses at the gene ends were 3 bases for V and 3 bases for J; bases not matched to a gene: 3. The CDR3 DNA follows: TGTGCCAGCAGCTTCACAGGGGGCAGCTACGAGCAGTACTTC. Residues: CASSFTGGSYEQYF.

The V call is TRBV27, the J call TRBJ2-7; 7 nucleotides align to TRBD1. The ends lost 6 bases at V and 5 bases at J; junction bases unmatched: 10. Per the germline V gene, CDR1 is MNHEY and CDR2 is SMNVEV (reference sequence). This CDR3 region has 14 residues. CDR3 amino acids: CASSLLGGGHEQYF. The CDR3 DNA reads TGTGCCAGCAGCCTCCTAGGGGGCGGCCACGAGCAGTACTTC.

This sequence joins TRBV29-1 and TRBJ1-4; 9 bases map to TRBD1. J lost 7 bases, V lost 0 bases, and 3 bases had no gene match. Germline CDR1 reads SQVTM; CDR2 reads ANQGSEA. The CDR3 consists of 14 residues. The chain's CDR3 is CSVEDGQGSEKLFF. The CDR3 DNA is TGCAGCGTTGAAGACGGACAGGGGAGTGAAAAACTGTTTTTT.

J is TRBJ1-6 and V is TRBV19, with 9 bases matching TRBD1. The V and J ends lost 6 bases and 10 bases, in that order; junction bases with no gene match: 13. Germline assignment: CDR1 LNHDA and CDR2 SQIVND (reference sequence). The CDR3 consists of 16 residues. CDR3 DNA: TGTGCCAGTAGGGTACTAGTGGGACAGGGCGGCTCACCCCTCCACTTT. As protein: CASRVLVGQGGSPLHF.

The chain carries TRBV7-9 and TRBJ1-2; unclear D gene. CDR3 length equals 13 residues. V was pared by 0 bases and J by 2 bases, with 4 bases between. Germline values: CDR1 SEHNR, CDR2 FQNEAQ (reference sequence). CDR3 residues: CASSLAVNYGYTF. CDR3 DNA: TGTGCCAGCAGCTTAGCCGTGAACTATGGCTACACCTTC.

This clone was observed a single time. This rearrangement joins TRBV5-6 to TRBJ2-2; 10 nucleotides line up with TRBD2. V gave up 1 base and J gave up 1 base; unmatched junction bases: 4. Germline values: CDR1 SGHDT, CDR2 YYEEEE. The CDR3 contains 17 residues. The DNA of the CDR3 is TGTGCCAGCAGCTTGATCACTAGCGGGGTGAACACCGGGGAGCTGTTTTTT. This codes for CASSLITSGVNTGELFF.

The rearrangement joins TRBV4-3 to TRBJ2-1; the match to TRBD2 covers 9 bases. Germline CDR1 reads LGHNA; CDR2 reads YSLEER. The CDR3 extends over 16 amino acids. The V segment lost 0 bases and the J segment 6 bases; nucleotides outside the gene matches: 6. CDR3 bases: TGCGCCAGCAGCCAAGAGGTCGCGGGAGGGCCCAATGAGCAGTTCTTC. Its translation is CASSQEVAGGPNEQFF.